This TCR beta chain derives from a study of cytomegalovirus exposure and HLA in healthy donors. Study-wide results and caveats: Previously analyzed data showed that most TCR beta V segments were productive at a frequency of about 87% or about 30%.

For this clone: The antigen remains undetermined.

With V trimmed by 3 bases and J by 4 bases, 6 bases remained unmatched. This CDR3 has 15 amino acids. Germline V gene sequence: CDR1 SGHTA, CDR2 FQGNSA. PCR primers comprised 60 Vbeta and 13 Jbeta primers. In the original workflow: A follow-up analysis tallied approximately 85 million unique TCR beta chains, 8.5 million to 14 million shared. Clones were read by immunoSEQ multiplex PCR, and TCRdb kept only the in-frame ones, dropping some. The D gene and trimming were derived from the DNA, and the V and J assignments and clone size from that table. The data show some 220,000 clones, with around four fifths seen just once and around 0.45% held by the top ten.

Sequenced sample: PBMCs. The TCR originated in a boy aged 5-17 years in good health and CMV-seronegative. The chain has TRBV7-2 and TRBJ2-5; 9 bases align to TRBD2. In DNA form, the CDR3 reads TGTGCCAGCAGCTTCTTAGCGGGAGTTCCAGAGACCCAGTACTTC. Its protein product is CASSFLAGVPETQYF.